This paragraph covers one TCR beta chain sequence. The antigen remains undetermined. This clone may be a read error of a much larger clone one base away. Construction of TCR beta libraries relied on iRepertoire HTBI primers and on Arm-PCR targeting CDR3 regions. Each CDR3 protein gets one entry after TCRdb re-called the multiplex PCR reads with MiXCR. The table has 450,000 to 650,000 distinct CDR3 sequences, 16% seen once. Noted time point: newly diagnosed GD, antithyroid drugs for less than 3 months. Generation of the TCR library employed RNA extracted from PBMCs. This sample was taken from a study of regulatory T cells in long-lasting Graves disease. For the study at large: Antithyroid drugs had been given to newly diagnosed Graves' patients for under 3 months. Findings of the study overall: TRBV28, TRBJ1-2 and TRBJ2-5 emerged as the favored segments in persistent disease.

This CDR3 spans 12 amino acids. These data were also reused for a study on T cells in Graves' hyperthyroidism and ophthalmopathy.

Material: peripheral blood mononuclear cells (PBMCs), obtained at new diagnosis, from a patient treated with antithyroid drugs. V and J are TRBV12-3 or TRBV12-4 and TRBJ1-2; D uncertain. The sequence came from a woman aged 35 to 59 with Graves disease. CDR3 DNA sequence: TGTGCCAGCGACGGCAAAAACTATGGCCACACCTTC. Protein sequence: CASDGKNYGHTF.